The clone carrying this TCR beta chain was seen only a few times. These data belong to a study of blood T cell repertoires in COVID-19. In the study overall: Sites across the United States, Italy and Spain contributed samples from acute and convalescent COVID-19. From T cells, B-cell-depleted T cells, or PBMCs came the material, which was cDNA or gDNA.

V lost 3 bases and J 3 bases, leaving 12 bases between the germline ends. This CDR3 spans 16 amino acids. Germline-derived CDR1 and CDR2 are MNHNS and SASEGT. In the authors' methods: Nucleated cell counts were estimated from reference gene primer amplification. Assay used: immunoSEQ multiplex PCR; TCRdb lists only in-frame clones, some missing. V and J calls and clone size come straight from that table; D and trimming were deduced from the DNA. The repertoire holds approximately 240,000 clones, with 84% as singletons. V is TRBV6-1 and J is TRBJ1-6; tentative D call: TRBD1 (5 bases). What was sequenced was peripheral blood. This receptor was obtained from a woman older than 75 with active or convalescent COVID-19. DNA of the CDR3: TGTGCCAGCAGTGATGAAGGACACTACTATAATTCACCCCTCCACTTT. Translated, it gives CASSDEGHYYNSPLHF.